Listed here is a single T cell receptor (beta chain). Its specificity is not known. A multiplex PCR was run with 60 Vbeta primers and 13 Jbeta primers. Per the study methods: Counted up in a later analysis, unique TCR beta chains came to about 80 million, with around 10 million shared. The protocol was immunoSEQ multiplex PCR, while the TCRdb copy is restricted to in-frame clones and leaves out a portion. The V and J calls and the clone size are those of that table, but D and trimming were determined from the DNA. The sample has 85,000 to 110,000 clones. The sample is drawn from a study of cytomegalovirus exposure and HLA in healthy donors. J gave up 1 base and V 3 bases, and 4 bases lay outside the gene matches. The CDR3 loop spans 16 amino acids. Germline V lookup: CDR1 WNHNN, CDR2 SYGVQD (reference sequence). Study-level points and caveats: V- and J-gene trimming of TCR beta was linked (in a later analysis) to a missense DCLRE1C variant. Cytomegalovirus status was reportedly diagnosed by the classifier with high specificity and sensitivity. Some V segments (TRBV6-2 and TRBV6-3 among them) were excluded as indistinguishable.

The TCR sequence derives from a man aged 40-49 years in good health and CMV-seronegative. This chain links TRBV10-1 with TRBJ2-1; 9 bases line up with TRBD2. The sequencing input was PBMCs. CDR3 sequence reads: CASSEAGGLSYNEQFF. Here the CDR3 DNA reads TGCGCCAGCAGTGAAGCGGGAGGTTTGTCCTACAATGAGCAGTTCTTC.